Shown below are 21 T cell receptor beta chains from a single sample sequenced in a study of response to subunit inactivated influenza vaccine. Each CDR3 protein gets one entry after TCRdb re-called the RT-PCR reads with MiXCR. The data hold about 700,000 distinct CDR3 sequences, with roughly 14% observed a single time. The input for sequencing was PBMCs from blood, taken 14 to 15 days before vaccination. The receptors originated from a man aged 50 to 59 who received an inactivated influenza vaccine.

This clonotype was recorded at least ten times. The V gene is TRBV5-1, the J gene TRBJ2-5; 8 nucleotides line up with TRBD2. The CDR3 is made up of 16 amino acids. With V trimmed by 4 bases and J by 4 bases, 12 bases remained unmatched. Germline-derived CDR1 and CDR2 are SGHRS and YFSETQ. In nucleotides, the CDR3 is TGCGCCAGCAGCAGTCGGAAGCGGGGGCAGGGAGAGACCCAGTACTTC. Translating it yields CASSSRKRGQGETQYF.

The rearrangement uses TRBV11-3 and TRBJ2-1; weak D call: TRBD1 (6 bases). Between the trimmed V and J ends, which lost 4 bases and 5 bases, there was a span of 15 bases. The CDR3 has 15 residues. CDR1 SGHNT and CDR2 YENEEA come from the germline V gene. The CDR3, as DNA: TGTGCCAGCAGCTCCTCCGGGACAAGTAACAATGAGCAGTTCTTC. The encoded protein is CASSSSGTSNNEQFF.

J is TRBJ2-5 and V is TRBV28, with TRBD1 as a possible D gene (6 bases). This CDR3 has 14 residues. CDR1 is MDHEN, CDR2 SYDVKM, per germline. Between the trimmed V and J ends, which lost 5 bases and 0 bases, there was a span of 10 bases. The CDR3 protein is CASSQGFYQETQYF. In DNA form, the CDR3 reads TGTGCCAGCAGTCAGGGGTTTTACCAAGAGACCCAGTACTTC.

The table lists this clonotype with a few counts. The chain links TRBV12-3 or TRBV12-4 to TRBJ2-7; possibly TRBD1 or TRBD2 for D (5 bases each). The CDR3 totals 13 residues. V was clipped by 3 bases and J by 3 bases, with 9 bases between them. The CDR3 sequence is CASSLQRGYEQYF. Written as DNA, the CDR3 is TGTGCCAGCAGTTTGCAGAGGGGCTACGAGCAGTACTTC.

This clonotype has a handful of counts. The chain carries TRBV20-1 and TRBJ1-2; a weak D match, TRBD1 (6 bases). V lost 0 bases and J lost 4, with 9 bases in between. CDR1 and CDR2 from the germline V gene are DFQATT and SNEGSKA (reference sequence). There are 13 residues in the CDR3. The chain's CDR3 is CSAREATGYGYTF. In nucleotides, the CDR3 is TGCAGTGCTAGAGAGGCGACAGGCTATGGCTACACCTTC.

The rearrangement joins TRBV28 to TRBJ2-2, with unresolved D. V lost 8 bases, J lost 8 bases, and 12 bases lay in between. The CDR3 runs to 12 residues. Germline CDR1 is MDHEN and CDR2 is SYDVKM. The chain's CDR3 is CASRAGPGELFF. The DNA for the CDR3 is TGTGCCAGCCGTGCTGGTCCGGGGGAGCTGTTTTTT.

Only a few counts were recorded for this clonotype. V is TRBV5-1 and J is TRBJ1-1; unclear D gene. The germline V and J ends were trimmed by 4 bases and 3 bases, with 13 bases remaining between them. Germline V gene sequence: CDR1 SGHRS, CDR2 YFSETQ. The CDR3 consists of 14 residues. CDR3 amino acids: CASSRSGADTEAFF. The CDR3 DNA follows: TGCGCCAGCAGCCGCTCAGGAGCCGACACTGAAGCTTTCTTT.

This clonotype was detected a few times. The V call is TRBV6-1, the J call TRBJ2-6, with unresolved D. Germline CDR1 MNHNS, CDR2 SASEGT. The CDR3 length is 13 residues. Trimming took off 8 bases at V and 1 base at J, with 6 bases between the two ends. CDR3 bases: TGTGCCAGCGGCAGTTCTGGGGCCAACGTCCTGACTTTC. Protein: CASGSSGANVLTF.

Regarding this clonotype: The CDR3 carries no conserved terminal phenylalanine or tryptophan, so it likely arises from a read error. The chain carries TRBV20-1 and TRBJ2-1, with TRBD2 as a possible D gene (6 bases). Per the germline V gene, CDR1 is DFQATT and CDR2 is SNEGSKA (reference sequence). This CDR3 comprises 14 residues. V lost 6 bases to trimming and J lost 8 bases, with 20 bases between them. The CDR3: CSAPERDFHYEQFL. The CDR3 nucleotides read TGCAGTGCCCCTGAACGGGACTTTCACTATGAGCAGTTCTTA.

This clonotype has a count of ten or more. The V call is TRBV3-1, the J call TRBJ2-5, with 8 bases that match TRBD2. The CDR3 length is 15 residues. In germline, CDR1 is LGHDT, CDR2 YNNKEL (reference sequence). V lost 7 bases, J lost 7 bases, and 14 bases stayed unmatched. This chain's CDR3 is CASTAEGTSTGTQYF. CDR3 nucleotides: TGTGCCAGCACGGCCGAAGGGACTAGTACTGGGACCCAGTACTTC.

This chain connects TRBV3-1 to TRBJ2-7, with D perhaps matching TRBD1 (5 bases). Trimming cost V 6 bases and J 4 bases, with 16 bases left between them. Germline-derived CDR1 and CDR2 are LGHDT and YNNKEL (reference sequence). The CDR3 extends over 14 amino acids. The CDR3 DNA reads TGTGCCAGCAGTCGGAATCCAGGGTTGTACGAGCAGTACTTC. Translating it yields CASSRNPGLYEQYF.

This clonotype came up many times. This chain's CDR3 is CASSYFTGELFF. In nucleotides, the CDR3 is TGTGCCAGCAGCTACTTCACCGGGGAGCTGTTTTTT. The chain carries TRBV28 and TRBJ2-2; D is uncertain. This CDR3 spans 12 amino acids. The V and J ends lost 6 bases and 4 bases respectively, with 6 bases between them. The germline CDR1 and CDR2 sequences are MDHEN and SYDVKM.

This clonotype came up a few times. This rearrangement joins TRBV5-1 to TRBJ2-1; 7 bases agree with TRBD2. Unmatched junction bases numbered 11, after V lost 4 bases and J lost 7 bases. CDR1 is SGHRS and CDR2 is YFSETQ in the germline V gene. The CDR3 covers 15 residues. The CDR3 nucleotides read TGCGCCAGCAGCCCAGGACTAGTCAACTCAAATGAGCAGTTCTTC. The encoded protein is CASSPGLVNSNEQFF.

The chain employs TRBV21-1 and TRBJ2-3; TRBD1 is taken as the D call from the table, unchecked against the DNA. TRBV21-1 is termed a pseudogene. The CDR3 has 17 amino acids. The CDR3: CASSRKKTATSTDTQYF. The CDR3 DNA reads TGTGCCAGCAGCAGGAAGAAGACAGCAACTAGCACAGATACGCAGTATTTT.

The chain has TRBV5-1 and TRBJ2-1, with 8 positions matching TRBD2. Germline values: CDR1 SGHRS, CDR2 YFSETQ. This CDR3 has 16 residues. J gave up 0 bases and V 2 bases, and 4 bases lay outside the gene matches. The CDR3 is CASSLSGTSSYNEQFF. As DNA, the CDR3 is TGCGCCAGCAGCTTATCCGGGACTAGCTCCTACAATGAGCAGTTCTTC.

The chain links TRBV29-1 to TRBJ2-7; D call uncertain. There are 15 residues in the CDR3. Per germline, CDR1 SQVTM and CDR2 ANQGSEA. V gave up 1 base and J gave up 4 bases, with 17 bases separating them. The DNA for the CDR3 is TGCAGCGTTGAAGGAGGTTTGTTTGAGCCTTACGAGCAGTACTTC. This encodes CSVEGGLFEPYEQYF.

This clonotype turned up a few times. The chain carries TRBV18 and TRBJ2-1; possibly TRBD1 for D (5 bases). V lost 5 bases and J 5 bases, leaving 13 bases between the germline ends. This CDR3 comprises 14 residues. The V gene's germline CDR1 is KGHSH and CDR2 LQKENI. The CDR3 nucleotides are TGTGCCAGCTCAAGCACGGGCAGGGACAATGAGCAGTTCTTC. This translates into CASSSTGRDNEQFF. The variable domain in full, with the rest retrieved from reference TRBV18 and TRBJ2-1, is NAGVMQNPRHLVRRRGQEARLRCSPMKGHSHVYWYRQLPEEGLKFMVYLQKENIIDESGMPKERFSAEFPKEGPSILRIQQVVRGDSAAYFCASSSTGRDNEQFFGPGTRLTVL.

This clonotype appeared many times. This chain joins TRBV20-1 and TRBJ1-6; 9 bases are shared with TRBD1. After removal of 3 bases from V and 8 bases from J, the junction contained 5 bases not matched to a gene. CDR3 length equals 14 residues. The V gene's germline CDR1 is DFQATT and CDR2 SNEGSKA (reference sequence). The CDR3 loop reads CSASRGTGYSPLHF. DNA for the CDR3: TGCAGTGCTAGTAGAGGGACAGGGTATTCACCCCTCCACTTT.

This clonotype showed up many times. The chain recombines TRBV24-1 with TRBJ2-3; 8 bases match TRBD2. The CDR3 spans 14 residues. The germline CDR1 and CDR2 sequences are KGHDR and SFDVKD. Trimming removed 5 bases from V and 3 bases from J; junction bases left unmatched: 3. In DNA form, the CDR3 reads TGTGCCACCAGTGGTGGCGGGGGGACAGATACGCAGTATTTT. Its protein is CATSGGGGTDTQYF.

The chain combines TRBV14 with TRBJ2-5; 11 bases line up with TRBD2. The CDR3 has 16 amino acids. Germline V CDR1 and CDR2: SGHDN, FVKESK. The V and J ends lost 3 bases and 1 base, in that order; junction bases with no gene match: 4. The CDR3 DNA sequence: TGTGCCAGCAGCCAGGCTAGCGGGAGGACCCAAGAGACCCAGTACTTC. Its protein product is CASSQASGRTQETQYF.

Only a few counts were recorded for this clonotype. The rearrangement links TRBV10-3 to TRBJ1-1; 9 nucleotides agree with TRBD1. The CDR3 consists of 16 residues. Germline lookup yields CDR1 ENHRY and CDR2 SYGVKD. Trimming removed 6 bases from V and 2 bases from J; junction bases left unmatched: 10. The CDR3 DNA follows: TGTGCCATCAGCCCCGGGACAGGGAATCAAAACACTGAAGCTTTCTTT. Its translation: CAISPGTGNQNTEAFF.